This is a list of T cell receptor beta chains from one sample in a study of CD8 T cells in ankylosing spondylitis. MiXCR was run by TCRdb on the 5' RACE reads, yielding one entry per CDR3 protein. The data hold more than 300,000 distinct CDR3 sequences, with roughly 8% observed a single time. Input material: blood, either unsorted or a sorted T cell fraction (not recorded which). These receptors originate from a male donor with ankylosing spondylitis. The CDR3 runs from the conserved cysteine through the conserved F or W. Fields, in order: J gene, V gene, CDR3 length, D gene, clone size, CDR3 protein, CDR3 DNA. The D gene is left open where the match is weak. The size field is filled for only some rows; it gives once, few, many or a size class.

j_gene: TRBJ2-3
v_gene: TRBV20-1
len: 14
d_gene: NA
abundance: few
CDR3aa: CSAREFQGTDTQYF
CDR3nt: TGCAGTGCTAGAGAGTTCCAGGGGACAGATACGCAGTATTTT

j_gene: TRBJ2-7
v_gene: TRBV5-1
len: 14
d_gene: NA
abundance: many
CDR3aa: CASSPSGGTYEQYF
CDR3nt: TGCGCCAGCAGCCCCAGCGGCGGGACCTACGAGCAGTACTTC

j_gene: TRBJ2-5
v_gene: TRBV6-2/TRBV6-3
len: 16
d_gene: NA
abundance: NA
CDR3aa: CASSYEWGDSRQTQYF
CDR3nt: TGTGCCAGCAGTTACGAGTGGGGGGACAGCAGACAGACCCAGTACTTC

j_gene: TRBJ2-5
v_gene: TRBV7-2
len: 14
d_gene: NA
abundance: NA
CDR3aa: CASSPGAGRETQYF
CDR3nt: TGTGCCAGCAGCCCGGGGGCCGGCAGAGAGACCCAGTACTTC

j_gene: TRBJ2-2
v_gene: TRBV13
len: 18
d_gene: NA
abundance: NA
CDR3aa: CASSRLGGRISGTGELFF
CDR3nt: TGTGCCAGCAGCCGACTCGGGGGCCGGATCTCGGGCACCGGGGAGCTGTTTTTT

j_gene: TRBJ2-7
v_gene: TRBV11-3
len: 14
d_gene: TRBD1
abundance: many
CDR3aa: CASSSRLQGSEQYF
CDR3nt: TGTGCCAGCAGCTCCCGTCTACAGGGGAGCGAGCAGTACTTC

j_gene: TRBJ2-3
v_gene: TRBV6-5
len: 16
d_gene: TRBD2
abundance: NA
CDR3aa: CASSRASGSGTDTQYF
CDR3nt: TGTGCCAGCAGCAGGGCTAGCGGGAGTGGCACAGATACGCAGTATTTT

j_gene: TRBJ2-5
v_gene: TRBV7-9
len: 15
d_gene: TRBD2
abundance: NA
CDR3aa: CASSSPVAGGETQYF
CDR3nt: TGTGCCAGCAGCTCCCCGGTGGCGGGAGGAGAGACCCAGTACTTC

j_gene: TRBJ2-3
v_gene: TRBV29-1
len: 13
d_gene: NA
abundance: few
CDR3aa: CSWGTRPTDTQYF
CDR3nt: TGCAGCTGGGGAACTAGACCCACAGATACGCAGTATTTT

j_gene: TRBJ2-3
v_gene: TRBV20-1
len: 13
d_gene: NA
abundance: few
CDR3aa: CSSTSWGTDTQYF
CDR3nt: TGCAGTTCGACTTCCTGGGGCACAGATACGCAGTATTTT

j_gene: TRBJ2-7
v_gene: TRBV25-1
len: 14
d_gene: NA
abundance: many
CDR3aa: CASSESGQTYEQYF
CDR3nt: TGTGCCAGCAGTGAATCAGGACAAACCTACGAGCAGTACTTC

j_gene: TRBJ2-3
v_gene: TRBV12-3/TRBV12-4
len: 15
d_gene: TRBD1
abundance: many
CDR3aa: CASSQPGQGTDTQYF
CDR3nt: TGTGCCAGCAGTCAACCGGGACAGGGGACAGATACGCAGTATTTT

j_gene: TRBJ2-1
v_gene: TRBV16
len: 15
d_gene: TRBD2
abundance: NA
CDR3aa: CASSHTSGRASEQFF
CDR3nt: TGTGCCAGCAGCCATACTAGCGGGAGGGCCAGTGAGCAGTTCTTC

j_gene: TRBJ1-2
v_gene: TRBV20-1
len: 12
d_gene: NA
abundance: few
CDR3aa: CSAPRVNYGYTF
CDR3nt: TGCAGTGCGCCAAGGGTAAACTATGGCTACACCTTC

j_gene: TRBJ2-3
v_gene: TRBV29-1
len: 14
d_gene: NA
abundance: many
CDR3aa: CSVEVTGSRDTQYF
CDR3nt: TGCAGCGTTGAAGTCACCGGGTCGAGAGATACGCAGTATTTT

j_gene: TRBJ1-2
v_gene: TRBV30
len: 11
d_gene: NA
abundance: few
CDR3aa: CAWSPGGGYTF
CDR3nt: TGTGCCTGGAGCCCGGGAGGGGGCTACACCTTC

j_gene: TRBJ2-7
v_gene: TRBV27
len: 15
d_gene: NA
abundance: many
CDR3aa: CASRMAPGTTYEQYF
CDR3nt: TGTGCCAGCAGGATGGCCCCCGGGACAACCTACGAGCAGTACTTC

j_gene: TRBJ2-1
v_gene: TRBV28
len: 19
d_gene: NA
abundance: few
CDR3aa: CASSYIGTLVSSSYNEQFF
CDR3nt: TGTGCCAGCAGTTACATCGGGACTCTCGTTTCAAGCTCCTACAATGAGCAGTTCTTC

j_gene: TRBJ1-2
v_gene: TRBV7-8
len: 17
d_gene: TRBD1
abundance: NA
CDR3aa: CASSPGGGGAINYGYTF
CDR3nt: TGTGCCAGCAGCCCAGGGGGTGGAGGGGCGATTAACTATGGCTACACCTTC

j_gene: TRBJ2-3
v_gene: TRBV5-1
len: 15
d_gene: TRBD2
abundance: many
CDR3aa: CASSLAGLVTDTQYF
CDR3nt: TGCGCCAGCAGCTTGGCCGGACTAGTAACAGATACGCAGTATTTT

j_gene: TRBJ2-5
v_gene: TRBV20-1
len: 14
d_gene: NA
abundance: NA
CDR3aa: CSARRLGPAETQYF
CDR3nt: TGCAGTGCTAGGAGACTAGGTCCGGCAGAGACCCAGTACTTC

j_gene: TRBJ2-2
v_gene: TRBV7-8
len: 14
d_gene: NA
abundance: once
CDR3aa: CASSLGGSTGELFF
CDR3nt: TGTGCCAGCAGCTTAGGGGGGAGCACCGGGGAGCTGTTTTTT

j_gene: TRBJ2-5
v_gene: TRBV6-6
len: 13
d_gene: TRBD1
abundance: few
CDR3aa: CASRKTGEETQYF
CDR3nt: TGTGCCAGCAGAAAGACAGGGGAAGAGACCCAGTACTTC

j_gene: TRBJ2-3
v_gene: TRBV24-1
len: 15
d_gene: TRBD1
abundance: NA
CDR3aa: CATSDPGQGTDTQYF
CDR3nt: TGTGCCACCAGTGACCCGGGACAGGGTACAGATACGCAGTATTTT

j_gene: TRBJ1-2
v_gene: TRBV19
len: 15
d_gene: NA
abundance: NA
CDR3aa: CASSITTGTNYGYTF
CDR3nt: TGTGCCAGTAGTATCACGACAGGAACTAACTATGGCTACACCTTC

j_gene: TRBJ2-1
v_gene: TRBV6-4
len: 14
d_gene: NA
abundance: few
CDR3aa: CASKRSLSYNEQFF
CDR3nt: TGTGCCAGCAAGCGCAGCCTCTCCTACAATGAGCAGTTCTTC

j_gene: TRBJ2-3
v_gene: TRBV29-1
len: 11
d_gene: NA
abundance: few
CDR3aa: CSVEGTDTQYF
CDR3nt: TGCAGCGTTGAAGGGACAGATACGCAGTATTTT

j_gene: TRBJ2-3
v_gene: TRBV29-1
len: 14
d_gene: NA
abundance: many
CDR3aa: CSVGDGDPTDTQYF
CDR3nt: TGCAGCGTTGGGGACGGAGATCCCACAGATACGCAGTATTTT

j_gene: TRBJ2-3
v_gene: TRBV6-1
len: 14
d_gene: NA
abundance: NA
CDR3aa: CASSALSGPDTQYF
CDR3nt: TGTGCCAGCAGTGCCTTATCAGGCCCAGATACGCAGTATTTT

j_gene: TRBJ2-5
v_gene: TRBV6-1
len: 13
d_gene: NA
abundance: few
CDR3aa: CASKIEGQETQYF
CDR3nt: TGTGCCAGCAAGATCGAGGGACAAGAGACCCAGTACTTC

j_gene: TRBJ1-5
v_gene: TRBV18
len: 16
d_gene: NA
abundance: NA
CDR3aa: CASSPLRGDGNQPQHF
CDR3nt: TGTGCCAGCTCACCTCTGAGGGGGGACGGGAATCAGCCCCAGCATTTT

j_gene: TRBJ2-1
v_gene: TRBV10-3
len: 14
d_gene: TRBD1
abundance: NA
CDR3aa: CAISSPDRVDEQFF
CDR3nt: TGTGCCATCAGTTCTCCCGACAGGGTCGATGAGCAGTTCTTC

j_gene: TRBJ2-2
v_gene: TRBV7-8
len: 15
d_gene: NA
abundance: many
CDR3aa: CASSSSRGTGGELFF
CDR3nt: TGTGCCAGCAGCTCCAGCCGCGGGACCGGCGGGGAGCTGTTTTTT

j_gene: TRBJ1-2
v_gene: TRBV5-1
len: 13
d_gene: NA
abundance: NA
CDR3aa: CASSSDIPGGYTF
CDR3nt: TGCGCCAGCAGCTCGGACATTCCCGGTGGCTACACCTTC

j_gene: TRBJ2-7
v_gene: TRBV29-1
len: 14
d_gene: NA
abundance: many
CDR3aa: CSVVWGEANYEQYF
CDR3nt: TGCAGCGTTGTCTGGGGGGAGGCGAACTACGAGCAGTACTTC

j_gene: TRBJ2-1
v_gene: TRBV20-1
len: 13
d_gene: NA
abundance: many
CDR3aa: CSARVWSYNEQFF
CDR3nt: TGCAGTGCTAGAGTATGGTCCTACAATGAGCAGTTCTTC

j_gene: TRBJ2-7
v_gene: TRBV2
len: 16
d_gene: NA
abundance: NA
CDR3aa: CASSERVGRVPYEQYF
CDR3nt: TGTGCCAGCAGTGAAAGGGTGGGTCGGGTCCCCTACGAGCAGTACTTC

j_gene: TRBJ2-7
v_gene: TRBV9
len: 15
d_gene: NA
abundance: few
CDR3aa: CASSARPEGTYEQYF
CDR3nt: TGTGCCAGCAGCGCCCGTCCGGAGGGGACCTACGAGCAGTACTTC

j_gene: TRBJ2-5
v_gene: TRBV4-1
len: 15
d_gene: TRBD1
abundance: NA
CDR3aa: CASSHRGQAQETQYF
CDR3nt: TGCGCCAGCAGCCATCGTGGACAGGCACAAGAGACCCAGTACTTC

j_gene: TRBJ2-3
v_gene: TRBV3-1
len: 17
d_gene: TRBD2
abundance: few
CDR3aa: CASSQAPAGEGTDTQYF
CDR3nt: TGTGCCAGCAGCCAAGCGCCGGCGGGAGAGGGCACAGATACGCAGTATTTT

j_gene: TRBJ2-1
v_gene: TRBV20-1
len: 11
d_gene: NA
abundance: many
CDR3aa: CSGKLVSEQFF
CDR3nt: TGCAGTGGAAAACTAGTAAGTGAGCAGTTCTTC

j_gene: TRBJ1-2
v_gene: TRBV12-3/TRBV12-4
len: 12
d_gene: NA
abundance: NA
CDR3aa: CASSSGPYGYTF
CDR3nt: TGTGCCAGCAGTTCTGGCCCCTATGGCTACACCTTC

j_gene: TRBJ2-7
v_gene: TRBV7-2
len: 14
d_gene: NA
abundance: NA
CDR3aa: CASSLNSRAYEQYF
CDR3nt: TGTGCCAGCAGCTTAAATAGTCGGGCCTACGAGCAGTACTTC

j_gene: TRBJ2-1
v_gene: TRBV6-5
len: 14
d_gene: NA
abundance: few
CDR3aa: CASSYSLVWNEQFF
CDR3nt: TGTGCCAGCAGTTACTCCCTAGTCTGGAATGAGCAGTTCTTC

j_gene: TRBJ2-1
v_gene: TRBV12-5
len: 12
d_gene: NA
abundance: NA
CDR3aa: CASGSTMREQFF
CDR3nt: TGTGCTAGTGGTTCGACGATGAGGGAGCAGTTCTTC

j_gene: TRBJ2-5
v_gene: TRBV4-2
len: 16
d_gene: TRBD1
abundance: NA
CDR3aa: CASSQYWTGGQETQYF
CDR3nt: TGTGCCAGCAGCCAATATTGGACAGGTGGACAAGAGACCCAGTACTTC

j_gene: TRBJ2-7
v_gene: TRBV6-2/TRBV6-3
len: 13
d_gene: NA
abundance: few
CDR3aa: CASRNPRGYEQYF
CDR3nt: TGTGCCAGCAGGAACCCCAGGGGATACGAGCAGTACTTC

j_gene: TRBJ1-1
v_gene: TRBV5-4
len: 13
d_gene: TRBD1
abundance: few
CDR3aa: CASRRQGETEAFF
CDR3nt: TGTGCCAGCAGGAGACAGGGGGAAACTGAAGCTTTCTTT

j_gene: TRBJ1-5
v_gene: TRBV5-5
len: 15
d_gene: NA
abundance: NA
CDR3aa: CASSFDWGGNQPQHF
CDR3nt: TGTGCCAGCAGCTTTGATTGGGGGGGCAATCAGCCCCAGCATTTT

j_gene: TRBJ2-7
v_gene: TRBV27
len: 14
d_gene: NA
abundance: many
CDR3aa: CASSPRTGTYEQYF
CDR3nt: TGTGCCAGCAGCCCCAGGACTGGCACCTACGAGCAGTACTTC

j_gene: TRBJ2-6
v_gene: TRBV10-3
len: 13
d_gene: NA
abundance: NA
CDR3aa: CAITGSGANVLTF
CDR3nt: TGTGCCATCACGGGCTCTGGGGCCAACGTCCTGACTTTC

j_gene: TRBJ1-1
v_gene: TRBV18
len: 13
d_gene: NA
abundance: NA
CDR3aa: CASSPSQNTEAFF
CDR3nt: TGTGCCAGCTCACCGTCGCAGAACACTGAAGCTTTCTTT

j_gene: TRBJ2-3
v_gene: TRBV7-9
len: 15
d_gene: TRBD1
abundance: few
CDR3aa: CASSTSGQSTDTQYF
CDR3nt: TGTGCCAGCAGCACCTCGGGACAGAGCACAGATACGCAGTATTTT